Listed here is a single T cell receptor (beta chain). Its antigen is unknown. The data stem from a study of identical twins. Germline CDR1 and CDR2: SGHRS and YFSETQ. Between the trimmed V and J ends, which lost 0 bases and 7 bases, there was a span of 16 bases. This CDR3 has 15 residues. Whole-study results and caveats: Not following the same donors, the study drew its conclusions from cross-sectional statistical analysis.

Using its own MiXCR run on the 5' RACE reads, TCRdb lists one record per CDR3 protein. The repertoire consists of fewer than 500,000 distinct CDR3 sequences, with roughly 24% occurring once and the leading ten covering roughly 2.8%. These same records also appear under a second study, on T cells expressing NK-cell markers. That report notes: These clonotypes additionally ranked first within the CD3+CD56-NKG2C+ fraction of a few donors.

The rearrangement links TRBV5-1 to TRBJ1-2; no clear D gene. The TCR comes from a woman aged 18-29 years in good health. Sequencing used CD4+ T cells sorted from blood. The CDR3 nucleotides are TGCGCCAGCAGCTTGGGGCGCAGCTCCTTCCTTGGCTACACCTTC. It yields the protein CASSLGRSSFLGYTF. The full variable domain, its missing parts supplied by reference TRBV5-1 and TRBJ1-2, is KAGVTQTPRYLIKTRGQQVTLSCSPISGHRSVSWYQQTPGQGLQFLFEYFSETQRNKGNFPGRFSGRQFSNSRSEMNVSTLELGDSALYLCASSLGRSSFLGYTFGSGTRLTVV.